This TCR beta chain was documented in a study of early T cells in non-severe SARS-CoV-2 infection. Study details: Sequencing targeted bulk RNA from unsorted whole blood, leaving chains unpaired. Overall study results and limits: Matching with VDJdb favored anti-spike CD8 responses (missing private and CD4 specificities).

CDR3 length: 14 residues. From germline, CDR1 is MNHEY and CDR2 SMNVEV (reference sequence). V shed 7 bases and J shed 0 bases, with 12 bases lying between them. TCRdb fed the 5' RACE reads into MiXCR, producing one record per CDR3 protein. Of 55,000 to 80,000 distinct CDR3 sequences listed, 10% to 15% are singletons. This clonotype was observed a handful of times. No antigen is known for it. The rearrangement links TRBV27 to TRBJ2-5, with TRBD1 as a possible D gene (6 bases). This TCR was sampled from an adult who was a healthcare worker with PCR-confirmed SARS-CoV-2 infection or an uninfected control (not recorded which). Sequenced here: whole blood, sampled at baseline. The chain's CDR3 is CASKRGNYQETQYF. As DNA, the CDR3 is TGTGCCAGCAAAAGGGGGAATTACCAAGAGACCCAGTACTTC.